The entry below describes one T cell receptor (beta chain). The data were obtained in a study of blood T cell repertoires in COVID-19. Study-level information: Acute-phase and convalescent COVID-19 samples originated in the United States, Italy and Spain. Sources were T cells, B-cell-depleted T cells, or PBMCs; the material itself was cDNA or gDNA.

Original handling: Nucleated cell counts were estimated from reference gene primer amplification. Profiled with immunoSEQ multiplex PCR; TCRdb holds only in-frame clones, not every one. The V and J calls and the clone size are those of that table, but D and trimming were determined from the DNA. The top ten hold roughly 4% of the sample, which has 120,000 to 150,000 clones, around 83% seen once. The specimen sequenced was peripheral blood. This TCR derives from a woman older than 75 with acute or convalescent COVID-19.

This CDR3 reads CASTDTRQGTNTEAFF. The CDR3 DNA is TGTGCCAGCACCGACACCCGACAGGGCACAAACACTGAAGCTTTCTTT. The chain combines TRBV7-9 with TRBJ1-1, with 7 bases identical to TRBD1. This CDR3 spans 16 amino acids. The V gene's germline CDR1 is SEHNR and CDR2 FQNEAQ (reference sequence). The V gene end was trimmed by 7 bases and the J gene end by 2 bases; junction bases not matched to a gene: 13.